This T cell receptor (beta chain) was retrieved from a study of vaccination and CD4 T cells after COVID-19. Study background: Diagnosis preceded the drawing of post-COVID samples by a median around 95 days (range 35 to 161).

Cultured CD4+ T cells had their DNA profiled by the Oncomine TCR Beta short-read assay. Extraction of genomic DNA was performed on cultured CD4+ T cells. Each CDR3 protein gets one entry after TCRdb re-called the PCR reads with MiXCR. The sample has fewer than 15,000 distinct CDR3 sequences; approximately 55% are singletons. This clonotype was counted once. What it recognizes is unknown. Treatment denoted: roughly 10-day PBMC culture with coronavirus spike peptide pools or control peptides (ViraFEST assay). The CDR3 spans 18 residues. CDR1 SEHNR and CDR2 FQNEAQ come from the germline V gene (reference sequence). J gave up 7 bases and V 6 bases, and 16 bases lay outside the gene matches.

The TCR originated in a human donor who had recovered from COVID-19. Sequenced sample: CD4+ T cells from blood, cultured in vitro. The V and J genes are TRBV7-9 and TRBJ2-1, with 12 bases aligning to TRBD2. This chain's CDR3 is CASSYGLGLAGYRNEQFF. The DNA for the CDR3 is TGTGCCAGCAGTTACGGCCTTGGACTAGCGGGATATAGGAATGAGCAGTTCTTC.